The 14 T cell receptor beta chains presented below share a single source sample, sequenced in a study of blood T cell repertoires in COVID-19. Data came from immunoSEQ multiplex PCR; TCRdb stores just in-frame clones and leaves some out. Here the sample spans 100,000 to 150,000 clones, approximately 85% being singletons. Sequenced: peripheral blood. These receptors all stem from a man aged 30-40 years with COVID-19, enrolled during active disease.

The CDR3 DNA reads as TGTGCCAGCTCACCACCAGGGCCCTCGATCTTTTACGAGCAGTACTTC. Encoded protein: CASSPPGPSIFYEQYF. V gene TRBV5-6 combines with J gene TRBJ2-7; D may be TRBD1 (5 bases). CDR1 is SGHDT and CDR2 is YYEEEE in the germline V gene. V was clipped by 7 bases and J by 4 bases, with 24 bases between them. The CDR3 has 16 residues.

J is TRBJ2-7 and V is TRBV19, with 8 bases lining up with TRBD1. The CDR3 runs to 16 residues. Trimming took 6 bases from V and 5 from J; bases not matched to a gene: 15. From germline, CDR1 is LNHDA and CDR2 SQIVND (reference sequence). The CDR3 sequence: CASRLRSGQGFHEQYF. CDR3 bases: TGTGCCAGTAGACTTCGATCTGGACAGGGTTTCCACGAGCAGTACTTC.

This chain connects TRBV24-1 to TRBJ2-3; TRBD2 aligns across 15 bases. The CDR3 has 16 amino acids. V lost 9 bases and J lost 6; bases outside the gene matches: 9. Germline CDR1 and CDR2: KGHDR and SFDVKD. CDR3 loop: CATAPGLAGGVDTQYF. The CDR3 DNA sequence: TGTGCCACCGCCCCCGGACTAGCGGGAGGGGTGGATACGCAGTATTTT.

DNA of the CDR3: TGCGCCAGCAGCTTGGGGGACAGGAAGAACACTGAAGCTTTCTTT. Amino acid sequence: CASSLGDRKNTEAFF. This sequence joins TRBV5-1 and TRBJ1-1; 8 nucleotides align to TRBD1. Germline lookup yields CDR1 SGHRS and CDR2 YFSETQ. Trimming removed 0 bases from V and 1 base from J; junction bases left unmatched: 2. CDR3 length equals 15 residues.

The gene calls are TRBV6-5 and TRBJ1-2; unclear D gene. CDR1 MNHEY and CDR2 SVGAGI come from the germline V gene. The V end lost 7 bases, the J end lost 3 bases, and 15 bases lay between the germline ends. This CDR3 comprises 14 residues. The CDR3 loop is CASIPGHEDYGYTF. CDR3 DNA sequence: TGTGCCAGCATCCCGGGTCATGAGGACTATGGCTACACCTTC.

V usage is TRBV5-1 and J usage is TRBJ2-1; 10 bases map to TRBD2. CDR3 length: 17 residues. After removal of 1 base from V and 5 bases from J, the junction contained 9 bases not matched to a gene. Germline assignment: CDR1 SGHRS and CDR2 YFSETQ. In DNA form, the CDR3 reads TGCGCCAGCAGCTTGAGCTGGAGGACTAGCGGTCACAATGAGCAGTTCTTC. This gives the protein CASSLSWRTSGHNEQFF. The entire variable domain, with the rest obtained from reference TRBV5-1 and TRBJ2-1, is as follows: KAGVTQTPRYLIKTRGQQVTLSCSPISGHRSVSWYQQTPGQGLQFLFEYFSETQRNKGNFPGRFSGRQFSNSRSEMNVSTLELGDSALYLCASSLSWRTSGHNEQFFGPGTRLTVL.

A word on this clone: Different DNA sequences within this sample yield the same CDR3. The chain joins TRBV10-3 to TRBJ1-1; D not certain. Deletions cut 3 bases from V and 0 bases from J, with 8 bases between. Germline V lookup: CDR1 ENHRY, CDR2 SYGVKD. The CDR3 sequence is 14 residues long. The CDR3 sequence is CAISDSGLNTEAFF. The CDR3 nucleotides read TGTGCCATCAGTGATAGCGGCCTGAACACTGAAGCTTTCTTT.

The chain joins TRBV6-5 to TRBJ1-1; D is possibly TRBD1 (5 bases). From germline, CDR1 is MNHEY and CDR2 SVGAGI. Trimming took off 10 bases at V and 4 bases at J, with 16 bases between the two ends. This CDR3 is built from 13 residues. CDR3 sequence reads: CATVIQGSTEAFF. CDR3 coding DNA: TGTGCCACGGTGATTCAGGGTAGCACTGAAGCTTTCTTT.

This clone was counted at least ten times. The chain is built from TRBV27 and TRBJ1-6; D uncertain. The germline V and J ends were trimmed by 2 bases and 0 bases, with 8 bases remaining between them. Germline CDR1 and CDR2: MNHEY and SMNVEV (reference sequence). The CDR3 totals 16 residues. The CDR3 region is CASSLKPSSYNSPLHF. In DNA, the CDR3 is TGTGCCAGCAGTTTAAAACCTAGCTCCTATAATTCACCCCTCCACTTT.

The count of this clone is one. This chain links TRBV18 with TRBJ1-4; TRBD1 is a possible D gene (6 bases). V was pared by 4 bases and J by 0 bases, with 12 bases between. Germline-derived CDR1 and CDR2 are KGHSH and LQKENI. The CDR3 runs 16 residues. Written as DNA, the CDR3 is TGTGCCAGCTCACAGGGACACCTCGCAACTAATGAAAAACTGTTTTTT. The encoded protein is CASSQGHLATNEKLFF.

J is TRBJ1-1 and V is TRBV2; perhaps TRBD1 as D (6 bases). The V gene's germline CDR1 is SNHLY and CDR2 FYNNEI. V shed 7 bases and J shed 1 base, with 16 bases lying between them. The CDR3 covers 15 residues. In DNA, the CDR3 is TGTGCCAGCACCCGGCCTCAAGGGGGGAACACTGAAGCTTTCTTT. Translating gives CASTRPQGGNTEAFF.

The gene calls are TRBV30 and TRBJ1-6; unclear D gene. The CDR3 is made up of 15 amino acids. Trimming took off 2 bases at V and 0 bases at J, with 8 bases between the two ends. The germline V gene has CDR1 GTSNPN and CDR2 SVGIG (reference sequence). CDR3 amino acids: CAWSFLSSYNSPLHF. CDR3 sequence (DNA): TGTGCCTGGAGTTTCCTGAGCTCCTATAATTCACCCCTCCACTTT.

CDR3 loop: CASRGTGGRDTEAFF. Written as DNA, the CDR3 is TGTGCCAGTAGGGGGACAGGGGGCCGGGACACTGAAGCTTTCTTT. This chain connects TRBV19 to TRBJ1-1; 12 bases line up with TRBD1. V was clipped by 6 bases and J by 3 bases; unmatched bases: 5. Germline CDR1 reads LNHDA; CDR2 reads SQIVND (reference sequence). This CDR3 has 15 residues.

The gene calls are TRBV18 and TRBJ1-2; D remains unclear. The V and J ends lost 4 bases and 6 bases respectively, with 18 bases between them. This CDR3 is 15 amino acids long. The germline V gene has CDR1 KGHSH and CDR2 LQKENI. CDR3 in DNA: TGTGCCAGCTCACAGGTAGCAGGCCGGGGAGATGGCTACACCTTC. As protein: CASSQVAGRGDGYTF.